This T cell receptor (beta chain) derives from a study of vaccination and CD4 T cells after COVID-19. Study as a whole: Researchers treated control cultures with a CEFX pool, an HIV-1 Nef pool, or no peptide.

Whole-study findings and limits: Reactive clonotype counts went from median around 20 after infection to a few dozen after vaccination, nonsignificantly.

With the Oncomine TCR Beta short-read assay, DNA from cultured CD4+ T cells was sequenced. Genomic DNA was taken out of cultured CD4+ T cells by extraction. TCRdb used MiXCR to reprocess the PCR reads, holding one entry per CDR3 protein. The data contain around 13,000 distinct CDR3 sequences, 40% to 50% of them singletons. As for this clonotype: Antigen: not known.

The treatment was: roughly ten-day PBMC culture with coronavirus spike peptide pools or control peptides (ViraFEST assay). Medium was half-exchanged with fresh IL-2 medium on days 3 and 7. V shed 1 base and J shed 8 bases, with 10 bases lying between them. Germline lookup yields CDR1 SGHNT and CDR2 YYREEE (reference sequence). This CDR3 region has 14 residues. This sequence joins TRBV5-4 and TRBJ1-6; D possibly corresponds to TRBD1 (5 bases). The sequence was obtained from a human donor who had recovered from COVID-19. Sample: CD4+ T cells from blood, cultured in vitro. The DNA for the CDR3 is TGTGCCAGCAGCTTGAGGGGCGTCGATTCACCCCTCCACTTT. Residues: CASSLRGVDSPLHF. Filled out from reference TRBV5-4 and TRBJ1-6, the complete variable domain reads ETGVTQSPTHLIKTRGQQVTLRCSSQSGHNTVSWYQQALGQGPQFIFQYYREEENGRGNFPPRFSGLQFPNYSSELNVNALELDDSALYLCASSLRGVDSPLHFGNGTRLTVT.